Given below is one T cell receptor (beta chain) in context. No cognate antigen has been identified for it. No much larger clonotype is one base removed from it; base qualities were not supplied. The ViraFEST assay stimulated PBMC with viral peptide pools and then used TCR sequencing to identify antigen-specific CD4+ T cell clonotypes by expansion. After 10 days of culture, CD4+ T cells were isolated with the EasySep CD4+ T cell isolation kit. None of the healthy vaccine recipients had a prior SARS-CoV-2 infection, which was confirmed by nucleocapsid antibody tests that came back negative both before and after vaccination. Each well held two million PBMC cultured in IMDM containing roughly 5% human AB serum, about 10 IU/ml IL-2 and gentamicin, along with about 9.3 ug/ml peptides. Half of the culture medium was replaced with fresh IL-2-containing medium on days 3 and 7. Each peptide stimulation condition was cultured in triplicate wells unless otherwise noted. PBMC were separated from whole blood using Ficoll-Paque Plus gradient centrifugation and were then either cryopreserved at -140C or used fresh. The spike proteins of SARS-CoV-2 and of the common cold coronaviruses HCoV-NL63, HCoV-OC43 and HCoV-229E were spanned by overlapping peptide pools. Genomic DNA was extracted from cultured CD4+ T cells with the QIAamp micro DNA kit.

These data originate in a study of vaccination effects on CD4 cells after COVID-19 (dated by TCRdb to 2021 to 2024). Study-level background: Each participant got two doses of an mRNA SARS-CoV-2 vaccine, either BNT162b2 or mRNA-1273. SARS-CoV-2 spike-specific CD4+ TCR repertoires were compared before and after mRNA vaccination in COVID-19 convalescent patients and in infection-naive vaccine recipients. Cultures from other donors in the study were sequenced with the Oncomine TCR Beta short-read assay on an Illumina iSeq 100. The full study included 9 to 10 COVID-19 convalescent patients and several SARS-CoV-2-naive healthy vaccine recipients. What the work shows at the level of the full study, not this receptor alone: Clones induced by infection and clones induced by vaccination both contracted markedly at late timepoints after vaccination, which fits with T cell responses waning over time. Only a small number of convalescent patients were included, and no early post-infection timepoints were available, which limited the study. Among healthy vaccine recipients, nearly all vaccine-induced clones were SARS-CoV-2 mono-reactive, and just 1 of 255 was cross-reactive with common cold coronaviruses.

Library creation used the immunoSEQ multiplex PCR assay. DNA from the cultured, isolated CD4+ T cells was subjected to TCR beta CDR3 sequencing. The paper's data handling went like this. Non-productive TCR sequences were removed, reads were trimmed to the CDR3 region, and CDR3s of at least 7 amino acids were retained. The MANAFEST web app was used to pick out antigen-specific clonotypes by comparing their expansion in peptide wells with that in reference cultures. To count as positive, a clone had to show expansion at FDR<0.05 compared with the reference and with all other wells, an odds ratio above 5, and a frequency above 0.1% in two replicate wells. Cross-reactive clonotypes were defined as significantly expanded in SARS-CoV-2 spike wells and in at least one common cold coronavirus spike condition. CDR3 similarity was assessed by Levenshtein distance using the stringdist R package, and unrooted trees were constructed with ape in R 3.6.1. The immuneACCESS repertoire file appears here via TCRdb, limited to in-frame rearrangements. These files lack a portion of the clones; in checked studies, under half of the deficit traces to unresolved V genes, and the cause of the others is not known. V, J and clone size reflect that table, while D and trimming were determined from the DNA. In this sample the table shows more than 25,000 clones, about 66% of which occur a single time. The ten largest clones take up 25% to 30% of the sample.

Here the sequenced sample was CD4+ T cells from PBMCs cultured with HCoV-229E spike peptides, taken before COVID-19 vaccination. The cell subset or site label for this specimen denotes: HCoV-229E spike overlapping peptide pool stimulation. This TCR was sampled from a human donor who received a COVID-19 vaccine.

The DNA is as follows: TGTGCCAGCAGTTTTAGCGGGGGGGCTGAGACCCAGTACTTC. It codes for CASSFSGGAETQYF. The chain is assembled from TRBV2 and TRBJ2-5; TRBD2 agrees with 11 junctional bases. CDR1 and CDR2 (SNHLY, FYNNEI) derive from the germline V gene. Including the terminal cysteine and phenylalanine, the CDR3 comprises 14 residues. Just the 42-base CDR3 DNA is kept, in frame starting at base 1. Germline trimming amounts to 5 bases on V and 5 bases on J, with 4 as the count of junction bases outside the gene matches.